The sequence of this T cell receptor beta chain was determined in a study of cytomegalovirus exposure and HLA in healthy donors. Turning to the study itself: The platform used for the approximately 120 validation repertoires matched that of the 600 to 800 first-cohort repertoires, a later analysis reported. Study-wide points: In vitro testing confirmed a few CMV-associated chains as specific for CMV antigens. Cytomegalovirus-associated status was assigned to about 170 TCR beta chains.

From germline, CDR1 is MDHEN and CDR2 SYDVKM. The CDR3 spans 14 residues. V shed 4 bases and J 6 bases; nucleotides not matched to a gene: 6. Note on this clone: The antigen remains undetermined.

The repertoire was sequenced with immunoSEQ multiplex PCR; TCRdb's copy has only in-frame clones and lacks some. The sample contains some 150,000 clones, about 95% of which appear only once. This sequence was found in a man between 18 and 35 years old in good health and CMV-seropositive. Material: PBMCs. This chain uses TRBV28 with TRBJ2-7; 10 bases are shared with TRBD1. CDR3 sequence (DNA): TGTGCCAGCAGTTACGGGACAGGGGAAGGCGAGCAGTACTTC. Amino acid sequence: CASSYGTGEGEQYF.